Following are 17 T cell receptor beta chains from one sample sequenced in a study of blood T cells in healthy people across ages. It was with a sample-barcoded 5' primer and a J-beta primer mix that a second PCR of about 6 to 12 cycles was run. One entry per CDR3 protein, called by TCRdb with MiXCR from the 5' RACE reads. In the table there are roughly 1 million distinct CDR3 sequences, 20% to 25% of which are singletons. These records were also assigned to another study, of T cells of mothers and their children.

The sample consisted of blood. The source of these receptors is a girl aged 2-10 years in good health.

CDR3 sequence (DNA): TGTGCCAGCAGCTTGTTCGACAGCGGAACCTACAATGAGCAGTTCTTC. Its translation: CASSLFDSGTYNEQFF. The V call is TRBV5-6, the J call TRBJ2-1, with D perhaps matching TRBD1 or TRBD2 (5 bases each). Per the germline V gene, CDR1 is SGHDT and CDR2 is YYEEEE. Trimming stripped 1 base from V and 2 bases from J, with 13 bases between. The length of the CDR3 is 16 residues.

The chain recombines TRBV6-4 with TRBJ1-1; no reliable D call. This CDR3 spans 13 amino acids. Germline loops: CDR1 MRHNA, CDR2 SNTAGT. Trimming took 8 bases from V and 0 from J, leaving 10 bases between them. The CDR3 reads CASRAAVNTEAFF. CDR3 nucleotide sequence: TGTGCCAGCCGGGCGGCGGTGAACACTGAAGCTTTCTTT.

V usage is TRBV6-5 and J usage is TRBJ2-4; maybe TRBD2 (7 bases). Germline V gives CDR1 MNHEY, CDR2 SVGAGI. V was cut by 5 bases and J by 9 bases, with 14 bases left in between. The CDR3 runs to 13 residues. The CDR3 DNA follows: TGTGCCAGCAGTGTAAGGGGGGGTGGCATTCAGTACTTC. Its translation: CASSVRGGGIQYF.

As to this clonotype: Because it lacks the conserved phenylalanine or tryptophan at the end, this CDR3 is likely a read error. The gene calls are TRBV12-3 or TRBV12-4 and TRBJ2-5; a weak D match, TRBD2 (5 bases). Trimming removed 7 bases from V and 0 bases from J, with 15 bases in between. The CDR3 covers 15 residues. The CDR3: CASKPGSPYQETQYL. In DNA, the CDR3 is TGTGCCAGCAAACCGGGAAGCCCGTACCAAGAGACCCAGTACTTA.

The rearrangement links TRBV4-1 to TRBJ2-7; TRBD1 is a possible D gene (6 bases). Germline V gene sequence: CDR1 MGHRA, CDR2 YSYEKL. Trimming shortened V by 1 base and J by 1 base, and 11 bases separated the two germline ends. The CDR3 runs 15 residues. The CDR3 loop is CASSQVSQGSYEQYF. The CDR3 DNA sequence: TGCGCCAGCAGCCAAGTGTCTCAGGGGTCCTACGAGCAGTACTTC.

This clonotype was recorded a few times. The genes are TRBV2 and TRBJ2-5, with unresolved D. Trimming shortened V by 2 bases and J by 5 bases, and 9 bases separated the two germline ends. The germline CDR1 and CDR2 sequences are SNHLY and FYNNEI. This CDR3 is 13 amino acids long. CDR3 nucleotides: TGTGCCAGCAGTGAACGAGCTATTGAGACCCAGTACTTC. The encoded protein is CASSERAIETQYF.

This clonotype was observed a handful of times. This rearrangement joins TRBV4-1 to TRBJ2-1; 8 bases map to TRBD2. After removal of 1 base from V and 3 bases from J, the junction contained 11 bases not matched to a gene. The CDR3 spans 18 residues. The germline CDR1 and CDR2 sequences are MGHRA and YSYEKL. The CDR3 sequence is CASSQVLTSGSGYNEQFF. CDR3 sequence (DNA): TGCGCCAGCAGCCAAGTCCTAACAAGCGGGAGCGGCTACAATGAGCAGTTCTTC.

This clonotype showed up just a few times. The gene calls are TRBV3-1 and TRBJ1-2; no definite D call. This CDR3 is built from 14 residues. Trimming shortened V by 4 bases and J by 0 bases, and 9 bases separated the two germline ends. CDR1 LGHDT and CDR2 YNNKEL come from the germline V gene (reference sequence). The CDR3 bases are TGTGCCAGCAGCCTCGGACGCTCTAACTATGGCTACACCTTC. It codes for CASSLGRSNYGYTF.

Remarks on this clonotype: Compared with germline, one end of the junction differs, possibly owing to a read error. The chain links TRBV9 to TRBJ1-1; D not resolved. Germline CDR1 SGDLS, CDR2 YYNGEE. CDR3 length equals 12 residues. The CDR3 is CASSAPDGEAFF. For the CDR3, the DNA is TGTGCCAGCAGCGCCCCGGACGGAGAAGCCTTCTTT.

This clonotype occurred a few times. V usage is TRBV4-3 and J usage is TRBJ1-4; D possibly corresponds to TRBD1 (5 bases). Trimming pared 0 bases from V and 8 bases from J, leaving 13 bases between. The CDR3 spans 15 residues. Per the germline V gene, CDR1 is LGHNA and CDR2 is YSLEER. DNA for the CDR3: TGCGCCAGCAGCCAAGAGGGGGGTTCCGAAGAAAAACTGTTTTTT. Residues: CASSQEGGSEEKLFF.

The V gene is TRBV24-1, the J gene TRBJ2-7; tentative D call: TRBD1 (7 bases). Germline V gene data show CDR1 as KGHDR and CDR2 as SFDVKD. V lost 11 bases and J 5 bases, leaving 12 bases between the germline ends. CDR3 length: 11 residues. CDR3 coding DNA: TGTGCCAGCGGGACAGAGGACGAGCAGTACTTC. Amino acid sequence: CASGTEDEQYF.

Here the CDR3 reads CASSQEPGSRGYTF. The DNA of the CDR3 is TGCGCCAGCAGCCAAGAACCAGGGTCGAGAGGCTACACCTTC. The J gene is TRBJ1-2, the V gene TRBV4-3; D may be TRBD1 (5 bases). Germline CDR1 is LGHNA and CDR2 is YSLEER. V shed 0 bases and J shed 8 bases, with 13 bases lying between them. The CDR3 extends over 14 amino acids.

The CDR3 DNA sequence: TGTGCCAGCAGTTTCCGCGTCAGTCTTGCGGAAGAGACCCAGTACTTC. It is translated as CASSFRVSLAEETQYF. The chain joins TRBV28 to TRBJ2-5, with D unresolved. V lost 3 bases to trimming and J lost 3 bases, with 17 bases between them. This CDR3 has 16 amino acids. Germline V CDR1 and CDR2: MDHEN, SYDVKM.

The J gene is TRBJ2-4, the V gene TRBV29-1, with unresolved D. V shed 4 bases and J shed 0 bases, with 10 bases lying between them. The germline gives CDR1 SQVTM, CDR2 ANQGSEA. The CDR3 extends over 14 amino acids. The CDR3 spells CSVGTDLAKNIQYF. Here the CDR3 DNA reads TGCAGCGTTGGAACGGACCTAGCCAAAAACATTCAGTACTTC.

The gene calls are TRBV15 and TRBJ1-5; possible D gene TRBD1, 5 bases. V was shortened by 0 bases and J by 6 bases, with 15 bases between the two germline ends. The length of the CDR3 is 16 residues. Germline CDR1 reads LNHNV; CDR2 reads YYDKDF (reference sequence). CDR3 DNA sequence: TGTGCCACCAGCAGAGATCGACCAGGGCCAGGTCAGCCCCAGCATTTT. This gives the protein CATSRDRPGPGQPQHF. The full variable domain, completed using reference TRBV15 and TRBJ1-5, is DAMVIQNPRYQVTQFGKPVTLSCSQTLNHNVMYWYQQKSSQAPKLLFHYYDKDFNNEADTPDNFQSRRPNTSFCFLDIRSPGLGDTAMYLCATSRDRPGPGQPQHFGDGTRLSIL.

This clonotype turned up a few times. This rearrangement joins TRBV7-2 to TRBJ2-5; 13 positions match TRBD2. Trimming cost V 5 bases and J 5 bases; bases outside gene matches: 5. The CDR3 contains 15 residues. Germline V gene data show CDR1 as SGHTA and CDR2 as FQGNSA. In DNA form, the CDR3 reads TGTGCCAGCAGCAGGACTAGCGGGGGTTTGGAGACCCAGTACTTC. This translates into CASSRTSGGLETQYF.

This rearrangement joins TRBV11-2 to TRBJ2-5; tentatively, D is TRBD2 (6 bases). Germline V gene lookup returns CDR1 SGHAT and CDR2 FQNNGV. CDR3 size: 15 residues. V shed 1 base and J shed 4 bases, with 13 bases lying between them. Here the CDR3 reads CASSLVTGGAETQYF. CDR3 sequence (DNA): TGTGCCAGCAGCTTAGTCACCGGGGGTGCAGAGACCCAGTACTTC.